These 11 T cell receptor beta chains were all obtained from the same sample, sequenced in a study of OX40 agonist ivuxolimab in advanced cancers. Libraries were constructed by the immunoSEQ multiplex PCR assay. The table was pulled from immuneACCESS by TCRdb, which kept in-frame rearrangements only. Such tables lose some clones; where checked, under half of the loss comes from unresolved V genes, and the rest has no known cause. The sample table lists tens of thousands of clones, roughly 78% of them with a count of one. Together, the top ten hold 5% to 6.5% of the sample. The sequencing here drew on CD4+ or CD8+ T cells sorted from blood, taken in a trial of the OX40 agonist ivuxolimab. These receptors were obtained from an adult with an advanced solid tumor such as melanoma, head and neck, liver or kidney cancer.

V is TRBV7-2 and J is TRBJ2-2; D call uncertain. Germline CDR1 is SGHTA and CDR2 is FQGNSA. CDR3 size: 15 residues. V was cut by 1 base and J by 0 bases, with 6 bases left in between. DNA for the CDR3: TGTGCCAGCAGCTTAGGGCAATCGAACACCGGGGAGCTGTTTTTT. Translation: CASSLGQSNTGELFF. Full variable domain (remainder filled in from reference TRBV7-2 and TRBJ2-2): GAGVSQSPSNKVTEKGKDVELRCDPISGHTALYWYRQSLGQGLEFLIYFQGNSAPDKSGLPSDRFSAERTGGSVSTLTIQRTQQEDSAVYLCASSLGQSNTGELFFGEGSRLTVL.

In DNA, the CDR3 is TGTGCCAGCAGCTTGGTGGGCAGCCTGAACACTGAAGCTTTCTTT. Its protein product is CASSLVGSLNTEAFF. The chain has TRBV5-4 and TRBJ1-1, with D unclear. The CDR3 length is 15 residues. Germline V gene data show CDR1 as SGHNT and CDR2 as YYREEE (reference sequence). The V end lost 0 bases, the J end lost 0 bases, and 9 bases lay between the germline ends.

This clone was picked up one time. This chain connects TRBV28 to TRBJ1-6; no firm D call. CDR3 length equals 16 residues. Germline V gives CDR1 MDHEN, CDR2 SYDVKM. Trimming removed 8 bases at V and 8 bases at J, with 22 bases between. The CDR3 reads CASSSAGRAHHSPLHF. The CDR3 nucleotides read TGTGCCAGCTCCTCCGCAGGTCGGGCCCATCATTCACCCCTCCACTTT.

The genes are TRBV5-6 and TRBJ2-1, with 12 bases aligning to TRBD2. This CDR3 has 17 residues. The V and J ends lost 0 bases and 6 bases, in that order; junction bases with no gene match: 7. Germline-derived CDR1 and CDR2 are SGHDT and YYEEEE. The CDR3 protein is CASSLALLAGGVNEQFF. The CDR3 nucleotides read TGTGCCAGCAGCTTGGCATTACTAGCGGGAGGCGTCAATGAGCAGTTCTTC.

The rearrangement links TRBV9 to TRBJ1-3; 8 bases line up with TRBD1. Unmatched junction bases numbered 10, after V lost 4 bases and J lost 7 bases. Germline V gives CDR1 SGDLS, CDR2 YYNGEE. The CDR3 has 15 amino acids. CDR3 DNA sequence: TGTGCCAGCAGCACCCGGACAGGGACGGGGAACACCATATATTTT. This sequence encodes CASSTRTGTGNTIYF.

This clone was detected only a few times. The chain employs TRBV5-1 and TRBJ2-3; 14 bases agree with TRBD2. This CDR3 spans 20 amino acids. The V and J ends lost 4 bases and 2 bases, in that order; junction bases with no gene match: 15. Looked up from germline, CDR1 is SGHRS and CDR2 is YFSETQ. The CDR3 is CASSRDPALTSGGATDTQYF. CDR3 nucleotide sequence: TGCGCCAGCAGCCGGGACCCAGCGTTGACTAGCGGGGGGGCCACAGATACGCAGTATTTT.

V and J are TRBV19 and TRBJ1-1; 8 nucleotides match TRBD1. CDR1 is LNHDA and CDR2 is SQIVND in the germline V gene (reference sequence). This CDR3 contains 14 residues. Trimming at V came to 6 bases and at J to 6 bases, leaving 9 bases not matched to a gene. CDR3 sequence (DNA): TGTGCCAGTAGAACCCCGGGACAGGTATCTGAAGCTTTCTTT. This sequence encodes CASRTPGQVSEAFF.

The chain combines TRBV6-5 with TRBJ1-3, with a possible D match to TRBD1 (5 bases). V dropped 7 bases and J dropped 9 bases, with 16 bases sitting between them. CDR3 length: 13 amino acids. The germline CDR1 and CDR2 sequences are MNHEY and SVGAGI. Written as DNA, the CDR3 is TGTGCCAGCACGGGGGGAGTGAGGTCCACCATATATTTT. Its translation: CASTGGVRSTIYF.

CDR3 amino acids: CASSLWGRGPEETQYF. CDR3 in DNA: TGTGCCAGCAGTTTATGGGGCAGGGGGCCGGAAGAGACCCAGTACTTC. The chain links TRBV28 to TRBJ2-5; 8 nucleotides align to TRBD1. CDR3 length equals 16 residues. CDR1 and CDR2 (germline): MDHEN, SYDVKM. V dropped 0 bases and J dropped 3; count of bases not matched to a gene: 6.

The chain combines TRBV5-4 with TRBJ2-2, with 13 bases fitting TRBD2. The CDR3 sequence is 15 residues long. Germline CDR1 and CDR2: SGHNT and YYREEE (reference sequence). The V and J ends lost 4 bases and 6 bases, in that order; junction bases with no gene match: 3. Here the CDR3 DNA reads TGTGCCAGCAGCCCCGGACTAGCGGGGGCCGGGGAGCTGTTTTTT. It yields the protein CASSPGLAGAGELFF.

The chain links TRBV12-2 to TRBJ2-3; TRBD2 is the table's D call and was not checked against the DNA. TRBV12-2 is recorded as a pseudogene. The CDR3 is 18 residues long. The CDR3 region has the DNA TGTGCAAGTCGCTTAGAGTCGACTAGCGGGTCACCCACGGATACGCAGTATTTT. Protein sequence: CASRLESTSGSPTDTQYF.